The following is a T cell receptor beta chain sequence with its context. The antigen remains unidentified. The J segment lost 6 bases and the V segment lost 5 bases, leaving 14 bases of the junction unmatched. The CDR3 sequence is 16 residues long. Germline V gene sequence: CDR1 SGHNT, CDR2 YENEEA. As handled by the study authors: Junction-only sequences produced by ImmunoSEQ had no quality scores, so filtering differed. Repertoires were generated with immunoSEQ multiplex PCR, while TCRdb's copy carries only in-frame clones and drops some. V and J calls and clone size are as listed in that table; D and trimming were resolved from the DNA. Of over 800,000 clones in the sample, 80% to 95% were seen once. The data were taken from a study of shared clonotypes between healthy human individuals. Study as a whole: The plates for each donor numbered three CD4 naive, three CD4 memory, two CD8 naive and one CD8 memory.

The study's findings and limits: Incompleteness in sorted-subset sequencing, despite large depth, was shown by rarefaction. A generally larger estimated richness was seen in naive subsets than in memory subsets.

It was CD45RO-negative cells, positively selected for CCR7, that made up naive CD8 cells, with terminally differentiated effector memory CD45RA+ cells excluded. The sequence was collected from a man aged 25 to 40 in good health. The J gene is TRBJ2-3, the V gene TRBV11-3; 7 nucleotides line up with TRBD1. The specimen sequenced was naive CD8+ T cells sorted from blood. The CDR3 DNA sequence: TGTGCCAGCAGCGGTCAGGGACAGCGTGAATCGGATACGCAGTATTTT. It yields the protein CASSGQGQRESDTQYF.